A single sample is the source of the 17 T cell receptor beta chains below, sequenced in a study of T cell responses to AZD1222 COVID-19 vaccine. Generated by immunoSEQ multiplex PCR, the TCRdb table keeps only in-frame clones and is missing some. The sample includes about 140,000 clones, roughly 85% of them seen just once. The sample here was peripheral blood, taken 28 days after the second dose of the MenACWY control vaccine. The origin of the receptors is an adult who received the MenACWY meningococcal vaccine as a control.

V gene TRBV6-5 combines with J gene TRBJ1-1; 7 bases align to TRBD1. The CDR3 is 14 residues long. Germline V gene sequence: CDR1 MNHEY, CDR2 SVGAGI. Here the CDR3 DNA reads TGTGCAAGTGGGAGTGGACAGGACGACACTGAAGCTTTCTTT. Its protein is CASGSGQDDTEAFF.

The gene calls are TRBV6-2 or TRBV6-3 and TRBJ1-3; TRBD1 matches at 7 bases. This CDR3 contains 16 residues. Trimming removed 2 bases from V and 4 bases from J; junction bases left unmatched: 8. The germline CDR1 and CDR2 sequences are MNHEY and SVGEGT. This CDR3 reads CASSYTEQGRGNTIYF. DNA of the CDR3: TGTGCCAGCAGTTACACCGAACAGGGGAGAGGAAACACCATATATTTT.

V usage is TRBV5-1 and J usage is TRBJ1-1, with TRBD1 matching over 9 bases. The CDR3 has 12 amino acids. Trimming cost V 5 bases and J 7 bases; bases outside gene matches: 3. CDR1 and CDR2 from the germline V gene are SGHRS and YFSETQ. The CDR3 sequence is CASRGGQGEAFF. CDR3 DNA: TGCGCCAGCAGGGGGGGACAGGGTGAAGCTTTCTTT.

The chain uses TRBV6-5 and TRBJ2-6; D is unresolved. This CDR3 comprises 14 residues. Germline V gives CDR1 MNHEY, CDR2 SVGAGI. V lost 0 bases, J lost 5 bases, and 5 bases lay in between. CDR3 sequence reads: CASSYSIRANVLTF. The CDR3 bases are TGTGCCAGCAGTTACTCGATACGGGCCAACGTCCTGACTTTC.

V and J are TRBV4-3 and TRBJ1-2; D might be TRBD1 (5 bases). This CDR3 comprises 16 residues. The V and J ends lost 0 bases and 4 bases respectively, with 15 bases between them. Germline V lookup: CDR1 LGHNA, CDR2 YSLEER. CDR3 sequence reads: CASSQDGGGIGYGYTF. CDR3 in DNA: TGCGCCAGCAGCCAAGATGGGGGAGGGATCGGCTATGGCTACACCTTC.

The rearrangement uses TRBV21-1 and TRBJ1-2; the D call in the table, TRBD1, was not verified against the DNA. TRBV21-1 is a pseudogene. The CDR3 loop spans 19 amino acids. Written as DNA, the CDR3 is TGTGCCAGCAGCAAAAATCGGCCTCTCCGTATACAGGGCTTGGGGGGCTACACCTTC. Translating it yields CASSKNRPLRIQGLGGYTF.

The V and J genes are TRBV27 and TRBJ2-3; 8 nucleotides align to TRBD1. V lost 2 bases and J lost 6; bases outside the gene matches: 7. CDR1 is MNHEY, CDR2 SMNVEV, per germline (reference sequence). The CDR3 runs 15 residues. CDR3 in DNA: TGTGCCAGCAGTTTAGGGCAGGGGGCCCTCGATACGCAGTATTTT. This encodes CASSLGQGALDTQYF.

This sequence joins TRBV5-6 and TRBJ1-1; D is uncertain. The germline V and J ends were trimmed by 0 bases and 5 bases, with 14 bases remaining between them. The CDR3 sequence is 15 residues long. Germline V gene lookup returns CDR1 SGHDT and CDR2 YYEEEE. CDR3 protein: CASSLEGRYSTEAFF. The CDR3 DNA sequence: TGTGCCAGCAGCTTGGAGGGCAGGTACTCGACTGAAGCTTTCTTT.

J is TRBJ2-7 and V is TRBV7-9; the D is unclear. With 5 bases removed from V and 2 bases from J, the gap between germline ends came to 13 bases. CDR1 and CDR2 from the germline V gene are SEHNR and FQNEAQ (reference sequence). The CDR3 runs to 14 residues. The CDR3 here is CASSPDRYPYEQYV. The CDR3 DNA reads TGTGCCAGCAGCCCGGATCGGTACCCCTACGAGCAGTACGTC.

With regard to this clone: This specimen includes other DNA sequences encoding the same CDR3. The chain has TRBV18 and TRBJ1-5; D is ambiguous. V lost 3 bases and J 1 base, leaving 4 bases between the germline ends. The length of the CDR3 is 13 residues. Germline lookup yields CDR1 KGHSH and CDR2 LQKENI. The CDR3: CASSPGSNQPQHF. Written as DNA, the CDR3 is TGTGCCAGCTCACCGGGCAGCAATCAGCCCCAGCATTTT.

The chain joins TRBV3-1 (or the pseudogene TRBV3-2) to TRBJ2-1, with 12 bases lining up with TRBD2. Germline V gives CDR1 LGHDT, CDR2 YNNKEL (reference sequence). V shed 4 bases, J shed 11 bases, and the junction held 15 bases outside the gene matches. The CDR3 covers 17 residues. CDR3 region: CASSPNTLAGGRKKQFF. In DNA, the CDR3 is TGTGCCAGCAGCCCTAATACACTAGCGGGGGGACGGAAGAAGCAGTTCTTC.

The rearrangement joins TRBV27 to TRBJ1-1; D possibly corresponds to TRBD1 (6 bases). V was pared by 7 bases and J by 5 bases, with 17 bases between. Germline V gives CDR1 MNHEY, CDR2 SMNVEV (reference sequence). This CDR3 spans 14 amino acids. CDR3 loop: CASTPLGGATEAFF. The CDR3 DNA reads TGTGCCAGCACTCCACTCGGGGGCGCGACTGAAGCTTTCTTT.

This clone was detected only once. The chain couples TRBV16 to TRBJ1-4; 12 bases align to TRBD1. The junction had 11 bases not matched to a gene; V was cut back by 3 bases and J by 3 bases. The germline V gene has CDR1 KGHSY and CDR2 FQNENV. CDR3 length: 19 amino acids. CDR3 DNA sequence: TGTGCCAGCAGCCACCGCTTTTGGGGACAGGGGGCGCCTAATGAAAAACTGTTTTTT. This encodes CASSHRFWGQGAPNEKLFF.

The gene calls are TRBV19 and TRBJ2-7, with TRBD1 matching 9 bases. The V gene end was trimmed by 5 bases and the J gene end by 6 bases; junction bases not matched to a gene: 14. The CDR3 runs 16 residues. In germline, CDR1 is LNHDA, CDR2 SQIVND (reference sequence). CDR3: CASSPIPGQGPLEQYF. In nucleotides, the CDR3 is TGTGCCAGTAGTCCAATACCGGGACAGGGACCCCTCGAGCAGTACTTC.

V is TRBV7-9 and J is TRBJ2-7; TRBD2 might be the D (5 bases). Germline CDR1 reads SEHNR; CDR2 reads FQNEAQ (reference sequence). There are 13 residues in the CDR3. Trimming removed 3 bases from V and 5 bases from J, with 11 bases in between. The CDR3 is CASSLIGVHEQYF. In nucleotides, the CDR3 is TGTGCCAGCAGCTTGATCGGGGTTCACGAGCAGTACTTC.

The rearrangement joins TRBV7-2 to TRBJ1-3; 10 bases agree with TRBD1. Per the germline V gene, CDR1 is SGHTA and CDR2 is FQGNSA. There are 13 residues in the CDR3. V lost 5 bases and J lost 5; bases outside the gene matches: 0. The CDR3 nucleotides are TGTGCCAGCAGCGACAGGGGGCGAAACACCATATATTTT. Translated, it gives CASSDRGRNTIYF.

The J gene is TRBJ2-7, the V gene TRBV28; 8 bases agree with TRBD2. Germline CDR1 is MDHEN and CDR2 is SYDVKM. With 6 bases clipped from V and 2 bases from J, the junction kept 6 bases outside the gene matches. This CDR3 region has 14 residues. CDR3 loop: CASRRTSNAYEQYF. DNA for the CDR3: TGTGCCAGCAGACGGACTAGCAATGCCTACGAGCAGTACTTC.